The 32 T cell receptor beta chains presented below share a single source sample, sequenced in a study of cytomegalovirus exposure and HLA in healthy donors. PCR amplification relied on 60 Vbeta primers (plus 13 Jbeta primers). TCRdb keeps only in-frame clones here, not all; method: immunoSEQ multiplex PCR. This sample has roughly 62,000 clones, with over 60% found just once. The sample consisted of PBMCs. The receptors stem from a woman in her twenties or thirties in good health and CMV-seronegative.

DNA for the CDR3: TGTGCCAGCAGCGTAGGGGACAGGGGTGCTTCGTTTGGCTACACCTTC. Amino acids: CASSVGDRGASFGYTF. V usage is TRBV9 and J usage is TRBJ1-2, with 10 positions matching TRBD1. Trimming removed 0 bases from V and 7 bases from J; junction bases left unmatched: 9. The germline gives CDR1 SGDLS, CDR2 YYNGEE. The CDR3 is 16 residues long.

This clone turned up a few times. The chain combines TRBV7-6 with TRBJ1-5; D is perhaps TRBD1 (6 bases). The V and J ends lost 3 bases and 7 bases respectively, with 10 bases between them. Germline assignment: CDR1 SGHVS and CDR2 FNYEAQ. This CDR3 comprises 13 residues. CDR3 sequence: CASSLDSFQPQHF. The CDR3 coding sequence is TGTGCCAGCAGCTTGGACAGTTTCCAGCCCCAGCATTTT. Full variable domain (missing parts from reference TRBV7-6 and TRBJ1-5): GAGVSQSPRYKVTKRGQDVALRCDPISGHVSLYWYRQALGQGPEFLTYFNYEAQQDKSGLPNDRFSAERPEGSISTLTIQRTEQRDSAMYRCASSLDSFQPQHFGDGTRLSIL.

The chain recombines TRBV6-5 with TRBJ2-5, with 7 bases lining up with TRBD1. Germline assignment: CDR1 MNHEY and CDR2 SVGAGI. Unmatched junction bases numbered 8, after V lost 0 bases and J lost 4 bases. The CDR3 sequence is 16 residues long. CDR3 DNA: TGTGCCAGCAGTTACTCCCGGAGGAGACAGGGAGAGACCCAGTACTTC. The encoded protein is CASSYSRRRQGETQYF.

The V call is TRBV6-5, the J call TRBJ1-6; 8 nucleotides align to TRBD1. V trimming: 0 bases; J trimming: 8 bases; junction bases outside the gene matches: 3. The germline CDR1 and CDR2 sequences are MNHEY and SVGAGI. There are 15 residues in the CDR3. The CDR3 loop is CASSYSPGGDSPLHF. CDR3 sequence (DNA): TGTGCCAGCAGTTACTCGCCAGGGGGCGATTCACCCCTCCACTTT.

The V gene is TRBV18, the J gene TRBJ2-1; 9 bases are a match to TRBD2. This CDR3 contains 17 residues. With 1 base clipped from V and 6 bases from J, the junction kept 10 bases outside the gene matches. CDR1 is KGHSH and CDR2 is LQKENI in the germline V gene. The CDR3 loop is CASSPQRGGRVGNEQFF. CDR3 DNA: TGTGCCAGCTCACCACAGCGTGGCGGGAGGGTAGGCAATGAGCAGTTCTTC.

This clone was found once. The chain carries TRBV7-9 and TRBJ2-6, with D possibly being TRBD1 (7 bases). The V gene lost 4 bases and the J gene lost 2 bases, with 21 bases spanning the gap. This CDR3 comprises 19 residues. The germline CDR1 and CDR2 sequences are SEHNR and FQNEAQ (reference sequence). CDR3: CASSWRGQPTPPGANVLTF. In DNA, the CDR3 is TGTGCCAGCAGCTGGCGGGGACAGCCGACTCCTCCTGGGGCCAACGTCCTGACTTTC.

The V gene is TRBV6-5, the J gene TRBJ1-1; 9 bases are shared with TRBD1. V shed 2 bases, J shed 2 bases, and the junction held 3 bases outside the gene matches. The germline V gene encodes CDR1 MNHEY and CDR2 SVGAGI. CDR3 length equals 15 residues. The CDR3 here is CASSYVDRGNTEAFF. The CDR3 bases are TGTGCCAGCAGTTACGTGGACAGGGGCAACACTGAAGCTTTCTTT.

The gene calls are TRBV28 and TRBJ1-2, with TRBD1 matching over 7 bases. With 6 bases clipped from V and 8 bases from J, the junction kept 15 bases outside the gene matches. The CDR3 runs to 15 residues. Germline assignment: CDR1 MDHEN and CDR2 SYDVKM. The CDR3 reads CASRDLTGLSGGYTF. The CDR3 nucleotides are TGTGCCAGCAGGGACCTGACAGGGTTGTCGGGAGGCTACACCTTC.

This clone was counted between two and nine times. The chain links TRBV6-6 to TRBJ1-1; tentatively, D is TRBD1 (6 bases). Trimming took off 8 bases at V and 4 bases at J, with 14 bases between the two ends. CDR1 and CDR2 (germline): MNHNY, SVGAGI (reference sequence). This CDR3 comprises 13 residues. The CDR3 here is CASAGGASTEAFF. In DNA, the CDR3 is TGTGCCAGCGCTGGGGGGGCGAGCACTGAAGCTTTCTTT.

The V gene is TRBV30, the J gene TRBJ1-2; no clear D gene. The CDR3 extends over 11 amino acids. Trimming removed 0 bases at V and 4 bases at J, with 3 bases between. Germline lookup yields CDR1 GTSNPN and CDR2 SVGIG (reference sequence). CDR3 protein: CAWSVAYGYTF. The CDR3 bases are TGTGCCTGGAGTGTAGCCTATGGCTACACCTTC.

A few counts support this clone. This chain uses TRBV5-4 with TRBJ1-1; 7 bases match TRBD1. After removal of 0 bases from V and 6 bases from J, the junction contained 8 bases not matched to a gene. This CDR3 has 15 amino acids. CDR1 is SGHNT, CDR2 YYREEE, per germline (reference sequence). As DNA, the CDR3 is TGTGCCAGCAGCTTGGGTCCCCAGGGGGGAGCTGAAGCTTTCTTT. Translation gives CASSLGPQGGAEAFF.

The chain uses TRBV5-1 and TRBJ1-6; 10 bases are a match to TRBD1. The CDR3 loop spans 14 amino acids. The V gene end was trimmed by 4 bases and the J gene end by 7 bases; junction bases not matched to a gene: 2. Germline CDR1 is SGHRS and CDR2 is YFSETQ. CDR3 DNA: TGCGCCAGCAGCCCGGGACAGGGGAATTCACCCCTCCACTTT. It is translated as CASSPGQGNSPLHF.

The DNA for the CDR3 is TGTGCCTGGAGTGGGAGTACCGGGAAGTCGAACACTGAAGCTTTCTTT. Its translation is CAWSGSTGKSNTEAFF. The chain employs TRBV30 and TRBJ1-1; unclear D gene. The CDR3 totals 16 residues. V was trimmed by 1 base and J by 1 base, leaving 16 bases between them. Germline values: CDR1 GTSNPN, CDR2 SVGIG (reference sequence).

V is TRBV4-1 and J is TRBJ2-1; no reliable D call. The CDR3 sequence is 12 residues long. CDR1 and CDR2 from the germline V gene are MGHRA and YSYEKL. V was cut by 0 bases and J by 9 bases, with 6 bases left in between. The CDR3 loop is CASSQDSSEQFF. The DNA for the CDR3 is TGCGCCAGCAGCCAAGATTCGAGTGAGCAGTTCTTC.

This chain links TRBV4-1 with TRBJ1-4; maybe TRBD1 (5 bases). The CDR3 loop spans 14 amino acids. From germline, CDR1 is MGHRA and CDR2 YSYEKL. Trimming took off 8 bases at V and 2 bases at J, with 12 bases between the two ends. The CDR3 DNA reads as TGCGCCAGCGGCACAAGGGGCACTAATGAAAAACTGTTTTTT. The encoded protein is CASGTRGTNEKLFF.

The V gene is TRBV2, the J gene TRBJ1-1, with 9 bases that match TRBD1. The V segment lost 5 bases and the J segment 4 bases; nucleotides outside the gene matches: 2. CDR3 length: 13 amino acids. CDR1 and CDR2 from the germline V gene are SNHLY and FYNNEI. Written as DNA, the CDR3 is TGTGCCAGCAGTTTACAGGGGGCCACTGAAGCTTTCTTT. Protein product: CASSLQGATEAFF.

This clone was seen a handful of times. The V call is TRBV25-1, the J call TRBJ2-6, with 8 nucleotides matching TRBD1. The CDR3 consists of 18 residues. With 8 bases clipped from V and 3 bases from J, the junction kept 15 bases outside the gene matches. Germline CDR1 reads MGHDK; CDR2 reads SYGVNS. In nucleotides, the CDR3 is TGTGCCAGCGGTGCCGGGGGCAGGGGGCCTTATGGGGCCAACGTCCTGACTTTC. The encoded protein is CASGAGGRGPYGANVLTF.

V usage is TRBV7-6 and J usage is TRBJ2-6; maybe TRBD1 (6 bases). This CDR3 region has 19 residues. Germline values: CDR1 SGHVS, CDR2 FNYEAQ. Trimming stripped 5 bases from V and 2 bases from J, with 22 bases between. The CDR3 sequence: CASSPWTEGEFAGANVLTF. For the CDR3, the DNA is TGTGCCAGCAGCCCGTGGACAGAGGGGGAGTTCGCTGGGGCCAACGTCCTGACTTTC.

The chain has TRBV6-5 and TRBJ2-2; 7 nucleotides align to TRBD2. Trimming took 2 bases from V and 4 from J; bases not matched to a gene: 4. The germline V gene encodes CDR1 MNHEY and CDR2 SVGAGI. The CDR3 has 15 residues. The CDR3 sequence is CASSYRGEVTGELFF. CDR3 DNA sequence: TGTGCCAGCAGTTACCGGGGGGAGGTCACCGGGGAGCTGTTTTTT.

This clone occurred a few times. The chain joins TRBV10-3 to TRBJ2-1, with D perhaps TRBD2 (5 bases). CDR1 is ENHRY, CDR2 SYGVKD, per germline. The CDR3 has 14 amino acids. The V and J ends lost 6 bases and 1 base respectively, with 10 bases between them. CDR3 nucleotide sequence: TGTGCCATCAGAGGAGCGGATTCCTACAATGAGCAGTTCTTC. The encoded protein is CAIRGADSYNEQFF.

This clone was observed a handful of times. The J gene is TRBJ2-7, the V gene TRBV5-1; TRBD2 agrees at 11 bases. Germline V gene data show CDR1 as SGHRS and CDR2 as YFSETQ. CDR3 length: 15 residues. V lost 5 bases and J lost 5; bases outside the gene matches: 9. The CDR3: CASRPLLAGVNEQYF. The CDR3 coding sequence is TGCGCCAGCAGACCCTTACTAGCGGGAGTAAACGAGCAGTACTTC.

V and J are TRBV30 and TRBJ2-5; TRBD2 aligns across 7 bases. The CDR3 spans 13 residues. Germline V gives CDR1 GTSNPN, CDR2 SVGIG (reference sequence). Trimming removed 5 bases from V and 4 bases from J; junction bases left unmatched: 7. The CDR3 here is CAWSAGDVETQYF. The DNA of the CDR3 is TGTGCCTGGTCTGCGGGAGACGTAGAGACCCAGTACTTC.

The rearrangement uses TRBV19 and TRBJ2-1, with 8 positions matching TRBD1. The germline CDR1 and CDR2 sequences are LNHDA and SQIVND (reference sequence). Unmatched junction bases numbered 7, after V lost 4 bases and J lost 2 bases. This CDR3 has 16 amino acids. The CDR3 DNA reads TGTGCCAGTAGTAAATTGACAGGGGAGGCCTACAATGAGCAGTTCTTC. Translation: CASSKLTGEAYNEQFF.

The gene calls are TRBV7-9 and TRBJ2-1, with D possibly being TRBD1 (6 bases). The CDR3 has 16 amino acids. CDR1 is SEHNR, CDR2 FQNEAQ, per germline (reference sequence). V lost 7 bases, J lost 3 bases, and 19 bases lay in between. For the CDR3, the DNA is TGTGCCAGCATCCCCGCCCACGACAGGTACTACAATGAGCAGTTCTTC. Amino acids: CASIPAHDRYYNEQFF.

The table lists this clone with a few counts. This sequence joins TRBV28 and TRBJ1-1; 9 nucleotides agree with TRBD1. There are 13 residues in the CDR3. CDR1 and CDR2 (germline): MDHEN, SYDVKM. Losses at the gene ends were 4 bases for V and 3 bases for J; bases not matched to a gene: 0. CDR3 amino acids: CASSWDRDTEAFF. The DNA for the CDR3 is TGTGCCAGCAGTTGGGACAGGGACACTGAAGCTTTCTTT.

The chain employs TRBV28 and TRBJ1-4; TRBD1 is a possible D gene (6 bases). CDR1 and CDR2 from the germline V gene are MDHEN and SYDVKM. V shed 8 bases and J shed 3 bases, with 13 bases lying between them. This CDR3 spans 14 amino acids. The CDR3, as DNA: TGTGCCAGCTGGGGTGGACAGCCTAATGAAAAACTGTTTTTT. It yields the protein CASWGGQPNEKLFF.

The chain combines TRBV11-3 with TRBJ2-5, with TRBD1 as a possible D gene (5 bases). The CDR3 length is 13 residues. V lost 0 bases, J lost 11 bases, and 13 bases lay in between. CDR1 and CDR2 (germline): SGHNT, YENEEA. The CDR3 loop reads CASSLDGDREQYF. The DNA for the CDR3 is TGTGCCAGCAGCTTAGATGGAGACAGAGAGCAGTACTTC.

The J gene is TRBJ2-7, the V gene TRBV6-5; possible D gene TRBD1, 6 bases. The germline V and J ends were trimmed by 5 bases and 9 bases, with 17 bases remaining between them. CDR1 and CDR2 (germline): MNHEY, SVGAGI. CDR3 length equals 13 residues. The CDR3 nucleotides are TGTGCCAGCAGTCGGGACATATCTACGATGCAGTACTTC. Translating gives CASSRDISTMQYF.

This sequence joins TRBV11-2 and TRBJ2-7; 7 bases are a match to TRBD1. Germline CDR1 and CDR2: SGHAT and FQNNGV. The ends lost 0 bases at V and 0 bases at J; junction bases unmatched: 2. The CDR3 is 15 residues long. CDR3 bases: TGTGCCAGCAGCTTAGACAGGGGGAGCTCCTACGAGCAGTACTTC. As protein: CASSLDRGSSYEQYF.

This clone is termed medium-sized. This chain connects TRBV25-1 to TRBJ2-1; 8 nucleotides agree with TRBD2. Per the germline V gene, CDR1 is MGHDK and CDR2 is SYGVNS. With 8 bases clipped from V and 4 bases from J, the junction kept 10 bases outside the gene matches. The CDR3 runs to 15 residues. CDR3 protein: CASDRGGVLYNEQFF. The CDR3 DNA reads as TGTGCCAGCGACCGGGGGGGGGTGCTTTACAATGAGCAGTTCTTC.

This clone was counted a few times. The rearrangement joins TRBV5-1 to TRBJ1-5, with D maybe TRBD1 (5 bases). The CDR3 spans 14 residues. CDR1 and CDR2 from the germline V gene are SGHRS and YFSETQ. V was pared by 0 bases and J by 6 bases, with 10 bases between. CDR3: CASSLEQGGQPQHF. The CDR3 DNA reads as TGCGCCAGCAGCTTGGAGCAGGGAGGTCAGCCCCAGCATTTT.

V usage is TRBV2 and J usage is TRBJ2-2, with 7 bases matching TRBD1. CDR1 is SNHLY and CDR2 is FYNNEI in the germline V gene. The V segment lost 7 bases and the J segment 6 bases; nucleotides outside the gene matches: 5. This CDR3 spans 13 amino acids. CDR3 sequence: CASNLGGPGELFF. CDR3 sequence (DNA): TGTGCCAGCAATCTAGGGGGCCCCGGGGAGCTGTTTTTT.